This TCR beta chain was sequenced during a study of T cell responses to AZD1222 COVID-19 vaccine. Comments on this clone: Its antigen is currently unknown.

Study outcomes and limitations: Clonal diversity was possibly underestimated, and white British individuals and females predominated among donors.

Sequencing used immunoSEQ multiplex PCR; TCRdb keeps in-frame clones, though not all of them. Among more than 140,000 clones listed, approximately 88% were seen once. This specimen consisted of peripheral blood, obtained on day 0 of MenACWY control vaccination. The sequence was collected from an adult in good health.

In DNA, the CDR3 is TGTGCCAGCAGCCCGGCCAGAGAAAGTTTCGAGACCCAGTACTTC. Translation: CASSPARESFETQYF. V usage is TRBV7-3 and J usage is TRBJ2-5; D is uncertain. Trimming pared 5 bases from V and 5 bases from J, leaving 18 bases between. CDR1 is SGHTA and CDR2 is FQGTGA in the germline V gene. The CDR3 length is 15 residues.